This TCR beta chain was recorded in a study of T-cell reconstitution after alpha-beta-depleted transplantation in children. A library of TCRbeta sequences, prepared with unique molecular identifiers, was generated. TCRdb ran MiXCR on the PCR reads and lists one entry per CDR3 protein. The sample yields 250,000 to 350,000 distinct CDR3 sequences, approximately 23% seen once. Regarding the study as a whole: Fresh T-cell production supplied most of the T-cell counts and diversity seen one year after transplant. Surviving recipient cells, namely T cells and thymic progenitors, were the source of high day-60 TCRbeta diversity in some patients. Reported findings indicate that, about two months after transplant, alpha-beta T cells came from several hundred expanded clones, which were derived from non-depleted graft cells.

This clonotype was observed at least ten times. Antigen specificity is unknown. Germline CDR1 is DFQATT and CDR2 is SNEGSKA (reference sequence). Trimming cost V 4 bases and J 6 bases, with 8 bases left between them. This CDR3 contains 11 residues. The sample in question was PBMCs, mostly from graft donor cells, obtained 180 days after TCRalphabeta/CD19-depleted stem cell transplant. The clonotype originates from a male patient between 10 and 17 years old who had a stem cell transplant for acute lymphoblastic leukemia, so the T cells may come from the graft donor. The chain carries TRBV20-1 and TRBJ2-3; maybe TRBD2 (5 bases). CDR3 region: CSAIRRDTQYF. The DNA for the CDR3 is TGCAGTGCTATCAGGAGGGATACGCAGTATTTT.